Shown below are 25 T cell receptor beta chains from a single sample sequenced in a study of early T cells in non-severe SARS-CoV-2 infection. TCRdb itself ran the 5' RACE reads through MiXCR, one entry per CDR3 protein. The sample has 25,000 to 35,000 distinct CDR3 sequences; 5% to 6.5% are singletons. Sequencing was performed on whole blood. These TCRs come from an adult who was a healthcare worker with PCR-confirmed SARS-CoV-2 infection or an uninfected control (not recorded which).

The sample holds many counts of this clonotype. The CDR3 region has the DNA TGCGCCAGCAGCCAAGATTGGGGTTCATCTAACTATGGCTACACCTTC. Its protein is CASSQDWGSSNYGYTF. J is TRBJ1-2 and V is TRBV4-3; D is unresolved. In germline, CDR1 is LGHNA, CDR2 YSLEER. The CDR3 spans 16 residues. Trimming pared 0 bases from V and 0 bases from J, leaving 11 bases between.

This clonotype was counted ten times or more. The chain has TRBV20-1 and TRBJ2-3; TRBD2 might be the D (6 bases). V gave up 1 base and J gave up 2 bases, with 13 bases separating them. The CDR3 length is 15 residues. Germline loops: CDR1 DFQATT, CDR2 SNEGSKA (reference sequence). The CDR3 loop reads CSARGGGWITDTQYF. CDR3 DNA: TGCAGTGCTAGAGGGGGAGGATGGATCACAGATACGCAGTATTTT.

The table lists this clonotype with many counts. CDR3: CASRFRRVQETQYF. For the CDR3, the DNA is TGTGCCAGCAGGTTCCGGCGGGTCCAAGAGACCCAGTACTTC. The chain recombines TRBV7-2 with TRBJ2-5; weak D call: TRBD2 (5 bases). Between the trimmed V and J ends, which lost 6 bases and 1 base, there was a span of 12 bases. CDR1 and CDR2 (germline): SGHTA, FQGNSA. This CDR3 has 14 residues.

This clonotype showed up many times. A junction boundary mismatches the germline segment, possibly from a read error. The rearrangement joins TRBV27 to TRBJ1-5, with D perhaps matching TRBD1 (6 bases). The CDR3 contains 15 residues. Per the germline V gene, CDR1 is MNHEY and CDR2 is SMNVEV (reference sequence). The CDR3 reads CASSLRGRFNEPQHF. The CDR3 DNA reads as TGTGCCAGCAGTTTGAGGGGGAGGTTCAATGAGCCCCAGCATTTT.

This clonotype counts as medium-sized. V and J are TRBV3-1 and TRBJ2-2, with D possibly matching TRBD1 (5 bases). Looked up from germline, CDR1 is LGHDT and CDR2 is YNNKEL (reference sequence). Trimming removed 2 bases from V and 6 bases from J, with 13 bases in between. There are 15 residues in the CDR3. The CDR3 reads CASSQSRGIPGELFF. The CDR3 DNA reads as TGTGCCAGCAGCCAAAGTAGGGGAATCCCCGGGGAGCTGTTTTTT.

The rearrangement links TRBV6-5 to TRBJ1-1; D uncertain. The V end lost 6 bases, the J end lost 2 bases, and 19 bases lay between the germline ends. The CDR3 is made up of 16 amino acids. Germline CDR1 reads MNHEY; CDR2 reads SVGAGI. Written as DNA, the CDR3 is TGTGCCAGCAGCCCGACCTTTAGACGGCAAAACACTGAAGCTTTCTTT. The encoded protein is CASSPTFRRQNTEAFF.

This rearrangement joins TRBV20-1 to TRBJ2-1, with 8 nucleotides matching TRBD1. Germline trimming cut 2 bases from V and 5 bases from J; bases unmatched to any gene: 8. This CDR3 comprises 15 residues. Looked up from germline, CDR1 is DFQATT and CDR2 is SNEGSKA (reference sequence). The CDR3 sequence: CSARPGTGSNNEQFF. Here the CDR3 DNA reads TGCAGTGCTAGACCCGGGACAGGAAGCAACAATGAGCAGTTCTTC.

This rearrangement joins TRBV7-2 to TRBJ2-2, with D uncertain. This CDR3 contains 13 residues. V lost 3 bases, J lost 0 bases, and 2 bases lay in between. The germline CDR1 and CDR2 sequences are SGHTA and FQGNSA. DNA of the CDR3: TGTGCCAGCAGCTTTACGAACACCGGGGAGCTGTTTTTT. This translates into CASSFTNTGELFF.

This clonotype has ten or more counts. The V call is TRBV11-2, the J call TRBJ2-7; 7 bases align to TRBD1. The germline V gene has CDR1 SGHAT and CDR2 FQNNGV. This CDR3 comprises 15 residues. J was trimmed by 1 base and V by 5 bases; bases with no gene match: 8. CDR3 amino acids: CASSRTGTASYEQYF. In nucleotides, the CDR3 is TGTGCCAGCAGCCGCACCGGGACAGCTTCCTACGAGCAGTACTTC. The variable domain in full, with the rest retrieved from reference TRBV11-2 and TRBJ2-7, is EAGVAQSPRYKIIEKRQSVAFWCNPISGHATLYWYQQILGQGPKLLIQFQNNGVVDDSQLPKDRFSAERLKGVDSTLKIQPAKLEDSAVYLCASSRTGTASYEQYFGPGTRLTVT.

The chain joins TRBV12-3 or TRBV12-4 to TRBJ2-7, with 8 nucleotides matching TRBD2. V was clipped by 3 bases and J by 4 bases; unmatched bases: 8. The CDR3 consists of 15 residues. CDR3 coding DNA: TGTGCCAGCAGTTTTACCGGGGGGGGTAGGTACGAGCAGTACTTC. Protein sequence: CASSFTGGGRYEQYF.

The V call is TRBV3-1, the J call TRBJ2-4; TRBD1 matches at 8 bases. Trimming cost V 0 bases and J 6 bases; bases outside gene matches: 7. The CDR3 runs 16 residues. Germline V CDR1 and CDR2: LGHDT, YNNKEL (reference sequence). The CDR3, as DNA: TGTGCCAGCAGCCAAGACAGGGGGCTAGGAGGAAACATTCAGTACTTC. The encoded protein is CASSQDRGLGGNIQYF.

This chain connects TRBV5-1 to TRBJ2-7; 8 bases map to TRBD1. The CDR3 length is 14 residues. The germline V gene has CDR1 SGHRS and CDR2 YFSETQ. Trimming at V came to 3 bases and at J to 5 bases, leaving 7 bases not matched to a gene. The CDR3 loop reads CASSSGQAVDEQYF. CDR3 DNA sequence: TGCGCCAGCAGCTCGGGACAGGCGGTCGACGAGCAGTACTTC.

V and J are TRBV10-1 and TRBJ2-1; D perhaps matches TRBD1 (6 bases). This CDR3 has 14 amino acids. V gave up 3 bases and J gave up 3 bases, with 9 bases separating them. The germline V gene has CDR1 WNHNN and CDR2 SYGVQD (reference sequence). The CDR3 DNA reads as TGCGCCAGCAGTGAAGGACAGCTCTACAATGAGCAGTTCTTC. Amino acids: CASSEGQLYNEQFF.

This clonotype has ten or more counts. The chain uses TRBV15 and TRBJ1-1, with D perhaps TRBD1 (5 bases). The CDR3 sequence is 13 residues long. Germline loops: CDR1 LNHNV, CDR2 YYDKDF (reference sequence). V shed 0 bases and J shed 10 bases, with 12 bases lying between them. The CDR3, as DNA: TGTGCCACCAGCAGAGATGGTTGGGGGGGAGCTTTCTTT. This codes for CATSRDGWGGAFF.

This clonotype was seen many times. The CDR3 nucleotides are TGTGCCAGTAGTCCCAGTGGGCAGCGACACAATGAGCAGTTCTTC. Translated: CASSPSGQRHNEQFF. V is TRBV19 and J is TRBJ2-1; no clear D. CDR3 length: 15 residues. CDR1 LNHDA and CDR2 SQIVND come from the germline V gene (reference sequence). V lost 5 bases to trimming and J lost 5 bases, with 16 bases between them.

This clonotype came up many times. The chain links TRBV5-5 to TRBJ1-5; weak D call: TRBD1 (6 bases). The CDR3 loop spans 15 amino acids. Germline lookup yields CDR1 SGHKS and CDR2 YYEKEE (reference sequence). V was shortened by 3 bases and J by 1 base, with 11 bases between the two germline ends. The CDR3 loop reads CASSSVGGSNQPQHF. The CDR3 DNA is TGTGCCAGCAGCTCTGTCGGGGGCAGCAATCAGCCCCAGCATTTT.

The chain recombines TRBV5-6 with TRBJ2-7; unclear D gene. V lost 0 bases, J lost 3 bases, and 10 bases lay in between. Germline CDR1 SGHDT, CDR2 YYEEEE. This CDR3 is 14 amino acids long. This CDR3 is CASSLELAIYEQYF. Here the CDR3 DNA reads TGTGCCAGCAGCTTGGAGTTAGCAATCTACGAGCAGTACTTC.

In its sample, this clonotype was seen many times. V usage is TRBV14 and J usage is TRBJ2-1, with TRBD1 matching 7 bases. The J segment lost 0 bases and the V segment lost 5 bases, leaving 10 bases of the junction unmatched. Germline V gene data show CDR1 as SGHDN and CDR2 as FVKESK. This CDR3 contains 17 residues. The CDR3 nucleotides are TGTGCCAGCAGCTCATTACAGGGGACGAGCTCCTACAATGAGCAGTTCTTC. Encoded protein: CASSSLQGTSSYNEQFF. The variable domain in full, with the rest retrieved from reference TRBV14 and TRBJ2-1, is EAGVTQFPSHSVIEKGQTVTLRCDPISGHDNLYWYRRVMGKEIKFLLHFVKESKQDESGMPNNRFLAERTGGTYSTLKVQPAELEDSGVYFCASSSLQGTSSYNEQFFGPGTRLTVL.

This clonotype was picked up a small number of times. The chain employs TRBV12-3 or TRBV12-4 and TRBJ2-2, with TRBD2 identical over 8 bases. The V and J ends lost 3 bases and 5 bases, in that order; junction bases with no gene match: 5. The CDR3 has 15 amino acids. The CDR3 DNA follows: TGTGCCAGCAGTTTGAGGGGACTAGTAACCGGGGAGCTGTTTTTT. Encoded protein: CASSLRGLVTGELFF.

This clonotype was seen a handful of times. The V call is TRBV7-9, the J call TRBJ1-6, with D possibly being TRBD1 (5 bases). V was shortened by 3 bases and J by 6 bases, with 15 bases between the two germline ends. Germline loops: CDR1 SEHNR, CDR2 FQNEAQ (reference sequence). The CDR3 has 16 residues. The CDR3 DNA sequence: TGTGCCAGCAGCTTCTCTAGAGGGGCAGGTAATTCACCCCTCCACTTT. Translating it yields CASSFSRGAGNSPLHF.

The rearrangement joins TRBV28 to TRBJ1-1, with TRBD1 matching 8 bases. Germline V gives CDR1 MDHEN, CDR2 SYDVKM. The CDR3 runs 11 residues. V lost 6 bases and J lost 11; bases outside the gene matches: 5. The CDR3 reads CASRTGVGAFF. The CDR3 bases are TGTGCCAGCAGGACAGGGGTTGGGGCTTTCTTT.

This clonotype was observed at least ten times. The chain recombines TRBV11-2 with TRBJ2-3; possible D gene TRBD2, 6 bases. The length of the CDR3 is 14 residues. From germline, CDR1 is SGHAT and CDR2 FQNNGV. The ends were cut back, 3 bases at V and 1 base at J, with 8 bases in the middle. The CDR3 loop is CASSFRGGTDTQYF. The DNA of the CDR3 is TGTGCCAGCAGCTTTCGCGGGGGCACAGATACGCAGTATTTT.

This chain connects TRBV6-2 or TRBV6-3 to TRBJ2-3, with D possibly matching TRBD2 (5 bases). The CDR3 is 17 residues long. V dropped 0 bases and J dropped 0 bases, with 13 bases sitting between them. Germline V gene sequence: CDR1 MNHEY, CDR2 SVGEGT. The CDR3 loop reads CASSYSSSVVSTDTQYF. The CDR3 DNA is TGTGCCAGCAGTTACTCGAGTAGCGTCGTTAGCACAGATACGCAGTATTTT.

The chain employs TRBV5-5 and TRBJ1-6; D is possibly TRBD1 (5 bases). In germline, CDR1 is SGHKS, CDR2 YYEKEE (reference sequence). V dropped 0 bases and J dropped 7 bases, with 11 bases sitting between them. The CDR3 runs to 15 residues. CDR3 sequence (DNA): TGTGCCAGCAGCTTGGACCCAGGGAACAATTCACCCCTCCACTTT. This codes for CASSLDPGNNSPLHF.

Written as DNA, the CDR3 is TGTGCCAGCTCACAAAACGGGGGCTGGAGCTATGGCTACACCTTC. Protein sequence: CASSQNGGWSYGYTF. The chain combines TRBV18 with TRBJ1-2; D is perhaps TRBD1 (6 bases). The CDR3 covers 15 residues. The V end was cut by 4 bases, the J end by 4 bases, with 16 bases between. Germline lookup yields CDR1 KGHSH and CDR2 LQKENI.